This is a list of T cell receptor beta chains from one sample in a study of Graves' ophthalmopathy and Graves' hyperthyroidism. In TCRdb, the multiplex PCR reads were re-called with MiXCR into one record per CDR3 protein. The repertoire holds about 210,000 distinct CDR3 sequences, with under 30% as singletons. The sequenced material came from peripheral blood. The receptors here all came from a man aged 45-65 years with Graves' ophthalmopathy. CDR3s include the opening cysteine and the closing phenylalanine or tryptophan. D genes are given only for firm matches. Part of the rows lack a size; the others show once, few, many or a class for expanded clones.

TRBV6-1	few	NA	TRBJ2-5	CASSRAARETQYF	TGTGCCAGCAGTCGGGCGGCCCGGGAGACCCAGTACTTC
TRBV6-2/TRBV6-3	NA	NA	TRBJ2-7	CASSYSMPYEQYF	TGTGCCAGCAGTTACTCTATGCCCTACGAGCAGTACTTC
TRBV12-3/TRBV12-4	many	NA	TRBJ2-7	CASSGAPESGQYF	TGTGCCAGCAGCGGGGCCCCCGAAAGCGGGCAGTACTTC
TRBV5-6	NA	TRBD1	TRBJ1-2	CASSPGTEDGYTF	TGTGCCAGCAGCCCCGGGACAGAGGATGGCTACACCTTC
TRBV19	many	NA	TRBJ1-1	CASSIGGPNTEAFF	TGTGCCAGTAGTATCGGGGGGCCGAACACTGAAGCTTTCTTT
TRBV6-1	many	TRBD2	TRBJ2-7	CASKVNWGLGVGEQYF	TGTGCCAGCAAAGTTAACTGGGGACTAGGGGTCGGTGAGCAGTACTTC
TRBV6-9	once	NA	TRBJ1-6	CASSWDSNSPLHF	TGTGCCAGCAGTTGGGACTCCAATTCACCCCTCCACTTT
TRBV6-1	many	NA	TRBJ1-2	CASSEEGSWYGYTF	TGTGCCAGCAGTGAAGAGGGTTCATGGTATGGCTACACCTTC
TRBV10-3	NA	NA	TRBJ1-1	CASRQAGDTEAFF	TGTGCCTCACGCCAGGCGGGGGATACTGAAGCTTTCTTT
TRBV2	NA	TRBD1	TRBJ1-5	CASSERTGMGNQPQHF	TGTGCCAGCAGTGAACGGACAGGGATGGGCAATCAGCCCCAGCATTTT
TRBV7-3	many	NA	TRBJ2-5	CASSHSFQETQYF	TGTGCCAGCAGCCACAGTTTCCAAGAGACCCAGTACTTC
TRBV28	few	NA	TRBJ1-3	CASSQGYGNTIYF	TGTGCCAGCAGTCAAGGGTACGGAAACACCATATATTTT
TRBV15	NA	TRBD1	TRBJ1-1	CATNKEGAPNTEAFF	TGTGCCACCAACAAGGAGGGGGCGCCGAACACTGAAGCTTTCTTT
TRBV19	many	NA	TRBJ2-7	CASSGDTYEQYF	TGTGCCAGTAGTGGGGACACCTACGAGCAGTACTTC
TRBV12-3/TRBV12-4	NA	NA	TRBJ1-3	CASSFNLASGNTIYF	TGTGCCAGCAGTTTTAACCTCGCCTCTGGAAACACCATATATTTT
TRBV28	NA	TRBD1	TRBJ2-7	CASKRQGATGEQYF	TGTGCCAGCAAAAGACAGGGGGCGACCGGAGAGCAGTACTTC
TRBV20-1	many	NA	TRBJ2-7	CSATKDAAPTYEQYF	TGCAGTGCAACCAAGGACGCAGCACCGACTTACGAGCAGTACTTC
TRBV19	NA	NA	TRBJ1-1	CASHHSGGTEAFF	TGTGCCAGTCACCACTCGGGTGGCACTGAAGCTTTCTTT
TRBV12-3/TRBV12-4	many	TRBD1	TRBJ1-3	CASSLTSGTGRNTIYF	TGTGCCAGCAGTTTAACTTCCGGGACAGGGAGGAACACCATATATTTT
TRBV18	many	NA	TRBJ1-5	CASSPRQLQPQHF	TGTGCCAGCTCACCACGACAGCTCCAGCCCCAGCATTTT
TRBV12-3/TRBV12-4	NA	NA	TRBJ2-5	CASRQGGGFGETQYF	TGTGCCAGCAGACAGGGAGGGGGCTTTGGAGAGACCCAGTACTTC
TRBV6-1	NA	TRBD2	TRBJ2-7	CASTKRTSGSYEQYF	TGTGCCAGCACCAAGAGAACTAGCGGGAGCTACGAGCAGTACTTC
TRBV7-2	NA	NA	TRBJ2-7	CASSSLGPGEQYF	TGTGCCAGCAGCTCCCTGGGTCCCGGCGAGCAGTACTTC
TRBV3-1	many	NA	TRBJ2-2	CASSHSSLANTGELFF	TGTGCCAGCAGCCACAGTTCCTTAGCGAACACCGGGGAGCTGTTTTTT
TRBV28	many	TRBD1	TRBJ2-5	CASSTPQGAMGETQYF	TGTGCCAGCAGTACCCCACAGGGGGCGATGGGGGAGACCCAGTACTTC
TRBV7-9	many	NA	TRBJ2-5	CASSLVPVASEETQYF	TGTGCCAGCAGCTTAGTTCCGGTGGCTAGCGAGGAGACCCAGTACTTC
TRBV20-1	many	TRBD2	TRBJ2-7	CSARGTGTSSSYEQYF	TGCAGTGCTAGAGGGACCGGGACTAGCTCTTCCTACGAGCAGTACTTC
TRBV19	NA	TRBD1	TRBJ1-1	CASNRAGTANTEAFF	TGTGCCAGTAACCGAGCCGGGACAGCGAACACTGAAGCTTTCTTT
TRBV6-1	NA	NA	TRBJ2-7	CASSLQQGSYEQYF	TGTGCCAGCAGCCTACAACAGGGATCCTACGAGCAGTACTTC
TRBV4-3	many	TRBD2	TRBJ2-7	CASSPGLDAYEQYF	TGCGCCAGCAGCCCCGGACTAGACGCCTACGAGCAGTACTTC
TRBV27	many	NA	TRBJ1-3	CASRSGNTIYF	TGTGCCAGCAGGTCTGGAAACACCATATATTTT
TRBV12-3/TRBV12-4	many	NA	TRBJ2-7	CARNLPGGRYEQYF	TGTGCCAGAAACCTACCCGGGGGTAGGTACGAGCAGTACTTC
TRBV27	many	NA	TRBJ2-5	CASSGGGPETQYF	TGTGCCAGCAGTGGGGGGGGGCCAGAGACCCAGTACTTC
TRBV29-1	NA	TRBD1	TRBJ2-5	CSADRGAEETQYF	TGCAGCGCGGACAGGGGCGCGGAAGAGACCCAGTACTTC
TRBV6-2/TRBV6-3	many	NA	TRBJ2-1	CASSPRPSLSYYNEQFF	TGTGCCAGCAGTCCCCGGCCGTCTCTGTCTTACTACAATGAGCAGTTCTTC
TRBV9	NA	NA	TRBJ1-5	CASSSGTDNQPQHF	TGTGCCAGCAGCTCCGGAACGGACAATCAGCCCCAGCATTTT
TRBV24-1	many	TRBD2	TRBJ2-5	CATSARGGLAGETQYF	TGTGCCACCAGTGCCAGGGGGGGACTAGCGGGAGAGACCCAGTACTTC
TRBV6-2/TRBV6-3	many	NA	TRBJ1-2	CASSRSGTTSYGYTF	TGTGCCAGCAGTCGATCCGGGACAACTTCCTATGGCTACACCTTC
TRBV13	many	TRBD1	TRBJ2-5	CASSKGQAGRETQYF	TGTGCCAGCAGCAAGGGACAGGCGGGTCGAGAGACCCAGTACTTC
TRBV12-5	few	NA	TRBJ1-1	CASGLWGNTEAFF	TGTGCTAGTGGTTTGTGGGGGAACACTGAAGCTTTCTTT
TRBV19	many	NA	TRBJ2-5	CASRTTEGETQYF	TGTGCCAGTAGGACCACGGAGGGAGAGACCCAGTACTTC
TRBV20-1	many	TRBD2	TRBJ2-5	CSAKSGGAGETQYF	TGCAGTGCAAAGAGCGGGGGGGCCGGAGAGACCCAGTACTTC
TRBV6-1	many	TRBD1	TRBJ1-1	CASRGTGILQNAEAFF	TGTGCCAGCAGGGGGACAGGGATATTACAGAATGCTGAAGCTTTCTTT
TRBV6-5	NA	NA	TRBJ2-5	CATSNGQGGETQYF	TGTGCCACCAGTAACGGACAGGGAGGGGAGACCCAGTACTTC
TRBV6-5	many	NA	TRBJ2-5	CASSRGAGFETQYF	TGTGCCAGCAGCCGTGGGGCAGGGTTCGAGACCCAGTACTTC
TRBV28	NA	NA	TRBJ2-7	CASSLEGIRYEQYF	TGTGCCAGCAGTTTAGAAGGGATTCGGTACGAGCAGTACTTC
TRBV29-1	NA	NA	TRBJ2-2	CSVQTGELFF	TGCAGTGTTCAAACCGGGGAGCTGTTTTTT
TRBV12-3/TRBV12-4	NA	TRBD1	TRBJ1-1	CASSDRGLNTEAFF	TGTGCCAGCAGTGACAGGGGCCTAAACACTGAAGCTTTCTTT
TRBV12-3/TRBV12-4	many	NA	TRBJ2-7	CASSYGRSYEQYF	TGTGCCAGCAGTTACGGACGGTCCTACGAGCAGTACTTC
TRBV27	many	NA	TRBJ2-7	CASSLSLVGYEQYF	TGTGCCAGCAGTTTATCCCTCGTAGGCTACGAGCAGTACTTC
TRBV27	NA	NA	TRBJ2-7	CASSLTPLSYEQYF	TGTGCCAGCAGTTTAACTCCCCTCTCCTACGAGCAGTACTTC
TRBV11-1	many	NA	TRBJ2-5	CASSLGASQETQYF	TGTGCCAGCAGCTTGGGTGCCAGTCAAGAGACCCAGTACTTC
TRBV6-1	NA	NA	TRBJ2-5	CASSVTRVGQETQYF	TGTGCCAGCAGTGTGACCAGGGTAGGCCAAGAGACCCAGTACTTC
TRBV2	NA	TRBD1	TRBJ2-7	CANQRDRSSYEQYF	TGTGCCAACCAAAGGGACAGAAGCTCCTACGAGCAGTACTTC
TRBV2	many	TRBD1	TRBJ2-7	CASSDRGLSYEQYF	TGTGCCAGCTCGGACAGGGGGCTCTCCTACGAGCAGTACTTC
TRBV27	many	TRBD2	TRBJ2-1	CASSFGTSGNNEQFF	TGTGCCAGCAGTTTTGGTACTAGCGGGAACAATGAGCAGTTCTTC
TRBV7-2	NA	NA	TRBJ2-7	CASRVVGNYEQYF	TGTGCCAGCAGGGTCGTGGGTAACTACGAGCAGTACTTC
TRBV25-1	NA	TRBD2	TRBJ2-7	CASSEFRSGEREGEQYF	TGTGCCAGCAGTGAATTTCGGTCTGGTGAGCGGGAGGGCGAGCAGTACTTC
TRBV7-2	many	NA	TRBJ2-5	CASSLNGYGLRYF	TGTGCCAGCAGCCTAAACGGGTACGGCCTTCGGTACTTC
TRBV28	many	TRBD2	TRBJ2-2	CASTQNPGLAGVNTGELFF	TGTGCCAGCACCCAAAATCCGGGACTAGCGGGGGTTAACACCGGGGAGCTGTTTTTT